The 6 T cell receptor beta chains reported below all come from one sample, sequenced in a study of blood T cell repertoires in COVID-19. TCRdb keeps only in-frame clones here, not all; method: immunoSEQ multiplex PCR. The repertoire holds some 89,000 clones, with more than 75% as singletons. What was sequenced was peripheral blood. These receptors were taken from a human donor in a cohort sampled during active COVID-19.

The chain joins TRBV18 to TRBJ2-1; 7 bases agree with TRBD2. Germline trimming cut 2 bases from V and 2 bases from J; bases unmatched to any gene: 12. Germline V gene sequence: CDR1 KGHSH, CDR2 LQKENI. This CDR3 region has 18 residues. The DNA of the CDR3 is TGTGCCAGCTCACCAGTTTTGGGGAGCGGGAAGGCCTACAATGAGCAGTTCTTC. Its protein is CASSPVLGSGKAYNEQFF. Full variable domain (remainder filled in from reference TRBV18 and TRBJ2-1): NAGVMQNPRHLVRRRGQEARLRCSPMKGHSHVYWYRQLPEEGLKFMVYLQKENIIDESGMPKERFSAEFPKEGPSILRIQQVVRGDSAAYFCASSPVLGSGKAYNEQFFGPGTRLTVL.

This clone was observed a single time. The rearrangement links TRBV6-2 or TRBV6-3 to TRBJ1-2; 8 bases are shared with TRBD1. Per germline, CDR1 MNHEY and CDR2 SVGEGT. The length of the CDR3 is 13 residues. J gave up 12 bases and V 6 bases, and 12 bases lay outside the gene matches. The CDR3 nucleotides read TGTGCCAGCAGCCGCACCGAGGACAGGGACAACACCTTC. Its translation is CASSRTEDRDNTF.

V gene TRBV10-3 combines with J gene TRBJ2-4; 8 bases align to TRBD1. Trimming took 5 bases from V and 9 from J; bases not matched to a gene: 9. The CDR3 has 14 residues. The germline V gene has CDR1 ENHRY and CDR2 SYGVKD. The CDR3 coding sequence is TGTGCCATCAGTATGGACAGGGATAGTGGCATTCAGTACTTC. It encodes CAISMDRDSGIQYF.

V is TRBV3-1 (or the pseudogene TRBV3-2) and J is TRBJ1-2; D is undetermined. The CDR3 runs 15 residues. Per germline, CDR1 LGHDT and CDR2 YNNKEL (reference sequence). The V end lost 4 bases, the J end lost 4 bases, and 16 bases lay between the germline ends. The CDR3 DNA reads TGTGCCAGCAGCCTCGATTTCTCGGTGAGCTATGGCTACACCTTC. This gives the protein CASSLDFSVSYGYTF.

The V call is TRBV19, the J call TRBJ2-2, with 7 bases fitting TRBD2. Germline V CDR1 and CDR2: LNHDA, SQIVND (reference sequence). J lost 2 bases, V lost 3 bases, and 9 bases had no gene match. The CDR3 is made up of 17 amino acids. CDR3 DNA sequence: TGTGCCAGTAGTATTGGCGGGCAGCGGGGAAACACCGGGGAGCTGTTTTTT. This codes for CASSIGGQRGNTGELFF.

The chain recombines TRBV28 with TRBJ1-2, with a weak D call TRBD1 (6 bases). Trimming cost V 6 bases and J 7 bases, with 12 bases left between them. Germline loops: CDR1 MDHEN, CDR2 SYDVKM. The CDR3 spans 12 residues. This CDR3 reads CASRAGTSGYTF. CDR3 nucleotides: TGTGCCAGCAGGGCCGGGACATCTGGCTACACCTTC.